The 15 T cell receptor beta chains presented below share a single source sample, sequenced in a study of tumor-infiltrating lymphocytes in primary liver carcinoma (dated by TCRdb to about 2017). Blood RNA was extracted from unsorted whole blood using TRIzol reagent, and germline DNA was obtained with the DNeasy Blood & Tissue kit. TCRdb names Illumina HiSeq 2500 as the instrument used. TCRbeta-specific cDNA was reverse-transcribed from 500 ng total RNA using a constant-region primer and ProtoScript II reverse transcriptase. Construction of the TCRbeta libraries relied on three nested rounds of multiplex PCR, following a slightly modified ARM-PCR procedure. The first two PCR rounds used multiplex TRBV1-TRBV30 forward primers with a Cbeta reverse primer, each for 10 to 11 cycles. TCRdb reran the public reads through fastp at Q25 and MiXCR, keeping productive beta chains. Every distinct CDR3 protein forms one entry, paired with its most common genes and DNA. The sample yields about 300,000 distinct CDR3 sequences; roughly two thirds were counted once. The leading ten clones occupy roughly 9% of the sample.

Specimen: peripheral blood. All receptors come from a man aged 35 to 55 with primary liver carcinoma and hepatitis B virus infection.

Concerning this clonotype: A much larger clone lies a single base off, so this may be a read error. The rearrangement joins TRBV12-3 or TRBV12-4 to TRBJ1-2, with D unresolved. V lost 7 bases and J 3 bases, leaving 15 bases between the germline ends. CDR3 length: 14 amino acids. The CDR3 DNA follows: TGTGCCAGCACTTCGGGCCGACTCTACTATGGCTACACCTTC. It encodes CASTSGRLYYGYTF.

Details on this clonotype: Compared with germline, one end of the junction differs, possibly owing to a read error. The V call is TRBV4-1, the J call TRBJ2-3; 8 bases are shared with TRBD2. Germline V lookup: CDR1 MGHRA, CDR2 YSYEKL. The CDR3 runs 16 residues. Written as DNA, the CDR3 is TGCGCCAGTAGCCAAGCGGCTAGCGTGGGACTAGATATGCAGTATTTT. As protein: CASSQAASVGLDMQYF.

Notes on this clonotype: A read error may account for a junction end that differs from germline. This chain connects TRBV10-2 to TRBJ2-3, with 9 positions matching TRBD2. Germline assignment: CDR1 WSHSY and CDR2 SAAADI. CDR3 length: 17 residues. DNA of the CDR3: TGCGCCAGCAGTGAGTTACAGGGACTAGCTAGCATAGATACGCAGTATTTT. This encodes CASSELQGLASIDTQYF.

This clonotype showed up just once. The gene calls are TRBV4-1 and TRBJ2-5, with 13 bases fitting TRBD2. Germline V gene data show CDR1 as MGHRA and CDR2 as YSYEKL. Trimming removed 3 bases from V and 2 bases from J; junction bases left unmatched: 12. The length of the CDR3 is 19 residues. The CDR3 loop reads CASSQSGLAGVGCQETQYF. In nucleotides, the CDR3 is TGCGCCAGCAGCCAGTCAGGACTAGCGGGAGTTGGGTGTCAAGAGACCCAGTACTTC.

There are a few counts of this clonotype. A single base separates this from a much larger clone, so it may be a read error. The chain is built from TRBV29-1 and TRBJ1-2; D not resolved. The V end lost 4 bases, the J end lost 8 bases, and 14 bases lay between the germline ends. This CDR3 region has 12 residues. The germline CDR1 and CDR2 sequences are SQVTM and ANQGSEA. The CDR3 DNA reads TGCAGCGTTGGATGTGGACCTGGGGGCTACACCTTC. Its translation is CSVGCGPGGYTF.

This clonotype was seen ten or more times. V gene TRBV6-1 combines with J gene TRBJ1-6; possibly TRBD1 for D (5 bases). The length of the CDR3 is 16 residues. Between the trimmed V and J ends, which lost 4 bases and 4 bases, there was a span of 14 bases. Germline V gene lookup returns CDR1 MNHNS and CDR2 SASEGT. CDR3 DNA: TGTGCCAGCAGTGGAAGCCGACAGTCTTATAATTCACCCCTCCACTTT. This translates into CASSGSRQSYNSPLHF.

To note about this clonotype: At one end the junction does not follow the germline gene, possibly because of a read error. This sequence joins TRBV4-3 and TRBJ2-3, with 8 positions matching TRBD2. Germline V gene data show CDR1 as LGHNA and CDR2 as YSLEER. The CDR3 has 17 amino acids. CDR3 residues: CTSSQRLSGRVSATQYF. DNA for the CDR3: TGCACCAGCAGCCAAAGGTTAAGCGGGAGAGTATCAGCTACGCAGTATTTT.

This clonotype was seen many times. CDR3 loop: CASSSPGTMTNYGYTF. The CDR3 bases are TGTGCCAGCAGCTCCCCGGGGACAATGACTAACTATGGCTACACCTTC. The V call is TRBV11-2, the J call TRBJ1-2, with D possibly matching TRBD1 (6 bases). The CDR3 sequence is 16 residues long. The ends were cut back, 4 bases at V and 0 bases at J, with 15 bases in the middle. Germline lookup yields CDR1 SGHAT and CDR2 FQNNGV.

This clonotype was recorded a few times. The rearrangement uses TRBV28 and TRBJ1-5, with D possibly being TRBD1 (6 bases). Trimming shortened V by 5 bases and J by 7 bases, and 18 bases separated the two germline ends. This CDR3 is built from 15 residues. CDR1 MDHEN and CDR2 SYDVKM come from the germline V gene. CDR3 DNA: TGTGCCAGCAGTGTCCCCGGGGGGGCTTTACAGCCCCAGCATTTT. Translation: CASSVPGGALQPQHF. The complete variable domain, with remaining parts taken from reference TRBV28 and TRBJ1-5, reads DVKVTQSSRYLVKRTGEKVFLECVQDMDHENMFWYRQDPGLGLRLIYFSYDVKMKEKGDIPEGYSVSREKKERFSLILESASTNQTSMYLCASSVPGGALQPQHFGDGTRLSIL.

Worth noting for this clonotype: At one of its ends the junction is not consistent with the germline gene, which may arise from a read error. This rearrangement joins TRBV4-2 to TRBJ2-2; 10 positions agree with TRBD2. The CDR3 sequence is 15 residues long. Germline V gives CDR1 LGHNA, CDR2 YNFKEQ. CDR3 loop: CTSEPAGGSPGELFF. The CDR3 DNA is TGTACCAGTGAACCAGCGGGAGGGTCTCCCGGGGAGCTGTTTTTT.

With respect to this clonotype: Possible read error: a much larger clone is one base away. CDR3 loop: CASSESRALLKKQYF. The CDR3 bases are TGTGCCAGCAGTGAAAGCAGGGCGCTGTTGAAGAAGCAGTACTTC. The V gene is TRBV6-1, the J gene TRBJ2-7, with a weak D call TRBD1 (5 bases). The CDR3 extends over 15 amino acids. In germline, CDR1 is MNHNS, CDR2 SASEGT. The V and J ends lost 2 bases and 8 bases respectively, with 19 bases between them.

This rearrangement joins TRBV5-4 to TRBJ2-2, with TRBD1 matching over 7 bases. The CDR3 is 15 residues long. CDR1 and CDR2 from the germline V gene are SGHNT and YYREEE (reference sequence). The CDR3 sequence: CISSLPTGPTGELFF. For the CDR3, the DNA is TGTATCAGCAGCCTGCCGACAGGGCCCACCGGGGAGCTGTTTTTT.

This clonotype has a count of ten or more. The rearrangement uses TRBV12-5 and TRBJ2-1; D is undetermined. Trimming took 3 bases from V and 9 from J, leaving 9 bases between them. In germline, CDR1 is LGHNT, CDR2 FRNRAP. The CDR3 is made up of 12 amino acids. CDR3: CASGLVYGEQFF. Here the CDR3 DNA reads TGTGCTAGTGGTTTAGTATATGGTGAGCAGTTCTTC.

With regard to this clonotype: At one end the junction does not follow the germline gene, possibly because of a read error. This rearrangement joins TRBV4-1 to TRBJ1-5; D is perhaps TRBD1 (5 bases). CDR1 is MGHRA, CDR2 YSYEKL, per germline. The CDR3 has 18 amino acids. DNA for the CDR3: TGCGCCAGTAGCCAGGCGAATATGGGGCTCGTAGCGGATCAGCCCCAGCATTTT. It specifies CASSQANMGLVADQPQHF.

This clonotype is a singleton in its sample. This may stem from a read error, because a much larger clone lies one nucleotide away. The V gene is TRBV12-3 or TRBV12-4, the J gene TRBJ2-1, with 8 bases fitting TRBD2. This CDR3 has 14 residues. The CDR3, as DNA: TGTGCCAACAGTTTCGGGGGGGGCTACAATGAGCAGTTCTTC. This sequence encodes CANSFGGGYNEQFF.